A selection of T cell receptor beta chains follows, all from one sample in a study of T cells in Graves' hyperthyroidism and ophthalmopathy. One entry per CDR3 protein results from TCRdb running MiXCR on the multiplex PCR reads. The sample has under 400,000 distinct CDR3 sequences, 15% to 19% seen once. The sequenced material came from blood. The receptor set was obtained from a woman aged 18-29 years with Graves' hyperthyroidism that later progressed to Graves' ophthalmopathy. Each CDR3 is given with its conserved first and last residue. D genes are given only for firm matches. Clone size is not always given. Where it is, it says once, few, many or a class for expanded clones.

J: TRBJ2-4; size: -; D: -; length: 20; V: TRBV28; DNA: TGTGCCAGCAGACTAAACCCCGGATCGCAGGGAGTAATGGATTCGGACATTCAGTACTTC; CDR3: CASRLNPGSQGVMDSDIQYF
J: TRBJ2-1; size: many; D: TRBD1; length: 15; V: TRBV7-3; DNA: TGTGCCAGCAGCTTAACGGGGACAGGCTACAATGAGCAGTTCTTC; CDR3: CASSLTGTGYNEQFF
J: TRBJ2-5; size: many; D: TRBD1; length: 15; V: TRBV7-9; DNA: TGTGCCAGCAGCTGGGACAGGGAGTCCCCTGAGACCCAGTACTTC; CDR3: CASSWDRESPETQYF
J: TRBJ2-5; size: few; D: -; length: 15; V: TRBV2; DNA: TGTGCCAGCAGTAACCAGAGGGGAGGCCAAGAGACCCAGTACTTC; CDR3: CASSNQRGGQETQYF
J: TRBJ1-2; size: many; D: TRBD1; length: 14; V: TRBV27; DNA: TGTGCCGTGGGCCGGGACAGTCGTAACTATGGCTACACCTTC; CDR3: CAVGRDSRNYGYTF
J: TRBJ2-7; size: many; D: -; length: 12; V: TRBV28; DNA: TGTGCCAGCAGTTTTGGGCAGTACGAGCAGTACTTC; CDR3: CASSFGQYEQYF
J: TRBJ2-7; size: few; D: TRBD1; length: 15; V: TRBV7-8; DNA: TGTGCCAGCAGCTTACTCGGGACAGGGGTCTACGAGCAGTACTTC; CDR3: CASSLLGTGVYEQYF
J: TRBJ2-1; size: many; D: -; length: 17; V: TRBV3-1; DNA: TGTGCCAGCAGCCCAGTAAACCTCCAAAGCTCCTACAATGAGCAGTTCTTC; CDR3: CASSPVNLQSSYNEQFF
J: TRBJ1-2; size: many; D: TRBD1; length: 15; V: TRBV28; DNA: TGTGCCAGCAGTTCGGACAGGGTGCTAAACTATGGCTACACCTTC; CDR3: CASSSDRVLNYGYTF
J: TRBJ2-1; size: many; D: TRBD2; length: 16; V: TRBV11-2; DNA: TGTGCCAGCACCCTCTCGTCCAGCGGGGTCTACAATGAGCAGTTCTTC; CDR3: CASTLSSSGVYNEQFF
J: TRBJ1-6; size: many; D: -; length: 13; V: TRBV30; DNA: TGTGCCTGGATGAGTCAGGGAAGTTCACCCCTCCACTTT; CDR3: CAWMSQGSSPLHF
J: TRBJ2-3; size: many; D: TRBD2; length: 14; V: TRBV28; DNA: TGTGCGTGCCAGCTAGCGGAGAGCACAGATACGCAGTATTTT; CDR3: CACQLAESTDTQYF
J: TRBJ2-5; size: -; D: -; length: 15; V: TRBV15; DNA: TGTGCCACCAGCAGAGAAGACAGATCCCAAGAGACCCAGTACTTC; CDR3: CATSREDRSQETQYF
J: TRBJ2-1; size: few; D: -; length: 15; V: TRBV27; DNA: TGTGCCAGCAGTTCATCAGGGAGACCCTACAATGAGCAGTTCTTC; CDR3: CASSSSGRPYNEQFF
J: TRBJ2-1; size: many; D: TRBD1; length: 15; V: TRBV6-1; DNA: TGTGCCAGCATGGAAGGCCAGGGGGCATACAATGAGCAGTTCTTC; CDR3: CASMEGQGAYNEQFF
J: TRBJ2-2; size: -; D: TRBD1; length: 14; V: TRBV9; DNA: TGTGCCAGCAGCCCGGGGACAGGGGGAGGGGAGCTGTTTTTT; CDR3: CASSPGTGGGELFF
J: TRBJ2-3; size: many; D: -; length: 14; V: TRBV12-3/TRBV12-4; DNA: TGTGCCAGCAGGGACCGGGGGAGGATAGATACGCAGTATTTT; CDR3: CASRDRGRIDTQYF
J: TRBJ2-1; size: few; D: TRBD1; length: 13; V: TRBV7-6; DNA: TGTGCCAGCAGCGGACAGGCGTGGAATGAGCAGTTCTTC; CDR3: CASSGQAWNEQFF
J: TRBJ2-7; size: many; D: -; length: 13; V: TRBV6-1; DNA: TGTGCCAGCAGTTTCGTCGTGGAGGGCGAGCAGTACTTC; CDR3: CASSFVVEGEQYF
J: TRBJ2-7; size: few; D: -; length: 13; V: TRBV29-1; DNA: TGCAGCGTTGAAGATCCACGGTCCTACGAGCAGTACTTC; CDR3: CSVEDPRSYEQYF
J: TRBJ2-1; size: few; D: TRBD2; length: 17; V: TRBV6-1; DNA: TGTGCCAGCCCGGCCTCGCTATCTAGCGGGTTCTACAATGAGCAGTTCTTC; CDR3: CASPASLSSGFYNEQFF
J: TRBJ2-5; size: many; D: -; length: 16; V: TRBV20-1; DNA: TGCAGTGCCACCACCTCGGCGGTCTCTGGGGTGGAGACCCAGTACTTC; CDR3: CSATTSAVSGVETQYF